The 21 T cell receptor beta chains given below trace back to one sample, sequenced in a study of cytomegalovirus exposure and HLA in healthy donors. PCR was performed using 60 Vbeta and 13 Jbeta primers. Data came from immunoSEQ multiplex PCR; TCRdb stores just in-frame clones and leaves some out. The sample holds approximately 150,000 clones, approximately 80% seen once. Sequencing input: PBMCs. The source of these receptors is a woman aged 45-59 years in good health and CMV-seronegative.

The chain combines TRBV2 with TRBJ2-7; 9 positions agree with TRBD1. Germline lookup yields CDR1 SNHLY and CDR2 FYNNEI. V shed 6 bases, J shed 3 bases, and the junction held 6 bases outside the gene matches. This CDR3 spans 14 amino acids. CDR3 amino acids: CASSTGTGRYEQYF. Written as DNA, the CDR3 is TGTGCCAGCAGCACCGGGACAGGGCGCTACGAGCAGTACTTC.

DNA of the CDR3: TGTGCCAGCAGCTTACGGGACAGCTCCTACGAGCAGTACTTC. It encodes CASSLRDSSYEQYF. V is TRBV7-8 and J is TRBJ2-7, with 7 nucleotides matching TRBD1. Trimming cost V 2 bases and J 0 bases; bases outside gene matches: 1. This CDR3 is 14 amino acids long. Germline CDR1 reads SGHVS; CDR2 reads FQNEAQ.

CDR3 DNA: TGTGCCAGCAGCCTCAGGGGTGGGGGGGCTGGAGCCTACGAGCAGTACTTC. This encodes CASSLRGGGAGAYEQYF. The rearrangement joins TRBV7-2 to TRBJ2-7, with a tentative D call TRBD2 (7 bases). The CDR3 contains 17 residues. V dropped 5 bases and J dropped 2 bases, with 22 bases sitting between them. Germline loops: CDR1 SGHTA, CDR2 FQGNSA.

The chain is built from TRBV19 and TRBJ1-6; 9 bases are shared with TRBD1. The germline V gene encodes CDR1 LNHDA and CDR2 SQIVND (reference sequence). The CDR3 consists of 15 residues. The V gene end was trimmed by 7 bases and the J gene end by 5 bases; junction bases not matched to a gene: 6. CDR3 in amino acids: CASNPRDRDNSPLHF. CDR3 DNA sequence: TGTGCCAGTAATCCACGGGACAGGGATAATTCACCCCTCCACTTT.

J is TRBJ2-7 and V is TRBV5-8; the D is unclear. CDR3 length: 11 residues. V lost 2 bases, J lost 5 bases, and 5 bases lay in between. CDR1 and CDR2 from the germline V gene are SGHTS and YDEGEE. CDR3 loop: CASSLGDEQYF. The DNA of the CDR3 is TGTGCCAGCAGCTTAGGAGACGAGCAGTACTTC.

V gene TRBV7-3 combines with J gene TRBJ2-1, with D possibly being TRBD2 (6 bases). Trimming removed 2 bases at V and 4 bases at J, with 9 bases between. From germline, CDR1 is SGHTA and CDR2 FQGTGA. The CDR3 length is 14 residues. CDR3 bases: TGTGCCAGCAGCTTAGGTGGACTATACAATGAGCAGTTCTTC. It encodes CASSLGGLYNEQFF.

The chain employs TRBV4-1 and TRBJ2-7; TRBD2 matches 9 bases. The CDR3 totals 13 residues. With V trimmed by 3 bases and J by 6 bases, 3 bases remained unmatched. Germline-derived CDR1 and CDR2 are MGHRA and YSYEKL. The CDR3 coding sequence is TGCGCCAGCAGCCAGCGGGAGGGAGCCGAGCAGTACTTC. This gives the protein CASSQREGAEQYF.

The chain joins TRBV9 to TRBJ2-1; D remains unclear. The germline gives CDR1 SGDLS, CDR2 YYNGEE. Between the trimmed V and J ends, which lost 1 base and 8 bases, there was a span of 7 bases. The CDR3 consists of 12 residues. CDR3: CASSVIEYEQFF. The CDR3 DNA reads TGTGCCAGCAGCGTAATTGAGTATGAGCAGTTCTTC.

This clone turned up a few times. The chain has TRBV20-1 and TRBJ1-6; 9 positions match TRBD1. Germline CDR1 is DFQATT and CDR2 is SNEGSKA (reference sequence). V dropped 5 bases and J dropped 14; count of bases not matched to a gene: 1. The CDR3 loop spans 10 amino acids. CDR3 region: CSAGTGTLHF. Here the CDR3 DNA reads TGCAGTGCTGGGACAGGGACCCTCCACTTT.

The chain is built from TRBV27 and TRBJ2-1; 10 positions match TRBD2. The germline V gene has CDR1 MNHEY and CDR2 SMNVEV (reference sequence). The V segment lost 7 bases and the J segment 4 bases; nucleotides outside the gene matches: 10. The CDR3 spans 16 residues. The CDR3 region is CASTLYWTSGYNEQFF. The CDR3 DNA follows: TGTGCCAGCACTCTGTACTGGACTAGCGGTTACAATGAGCAGTTCTTC.

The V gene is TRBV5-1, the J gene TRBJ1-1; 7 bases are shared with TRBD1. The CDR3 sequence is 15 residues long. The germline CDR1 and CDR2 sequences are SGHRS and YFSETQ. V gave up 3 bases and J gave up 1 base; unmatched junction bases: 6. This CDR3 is CASSSGDSRNTEAFF. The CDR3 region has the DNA TGCGCCAGCAGCTCAGGGGACAGCCGGAACACTGAAGCTTTCTTT.

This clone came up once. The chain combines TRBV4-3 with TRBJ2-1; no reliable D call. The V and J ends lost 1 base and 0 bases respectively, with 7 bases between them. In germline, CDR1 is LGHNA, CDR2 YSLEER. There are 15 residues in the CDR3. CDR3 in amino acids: CASSQGRNSYNEQFF. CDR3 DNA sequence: TGCGCCAGCAGCCAAGGGCGGAACTCCTACAATGAGCAGTTCTTC.

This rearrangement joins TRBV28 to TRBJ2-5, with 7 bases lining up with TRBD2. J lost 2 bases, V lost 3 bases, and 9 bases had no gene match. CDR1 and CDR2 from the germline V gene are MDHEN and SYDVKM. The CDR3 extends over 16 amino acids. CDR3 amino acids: CASSFRPGGGQETQYF. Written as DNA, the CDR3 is TGTGCCAGCAGTTTCCGCCCCGGGGGAGGGCAAGAGACCCAGTACTTC.

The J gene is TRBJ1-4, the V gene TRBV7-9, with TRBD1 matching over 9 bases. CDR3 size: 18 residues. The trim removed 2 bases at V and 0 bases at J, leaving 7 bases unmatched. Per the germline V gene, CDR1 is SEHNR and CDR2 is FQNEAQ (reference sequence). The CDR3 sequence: CASSLSYRGPSTNEKLFF. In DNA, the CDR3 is TGTGCCAGCAGCTTATCTTACAGGGGGCCGTCAACTAATGAAAAACTGTTTTTT.

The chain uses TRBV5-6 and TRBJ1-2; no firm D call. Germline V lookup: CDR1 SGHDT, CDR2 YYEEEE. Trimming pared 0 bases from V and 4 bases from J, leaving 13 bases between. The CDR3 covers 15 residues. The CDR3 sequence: CASSLAGQVSYGYTF. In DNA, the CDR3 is TGTGCCAGCAGCTTGGCTGGCCAGGTCTCCTATGGCTACACCTTC.

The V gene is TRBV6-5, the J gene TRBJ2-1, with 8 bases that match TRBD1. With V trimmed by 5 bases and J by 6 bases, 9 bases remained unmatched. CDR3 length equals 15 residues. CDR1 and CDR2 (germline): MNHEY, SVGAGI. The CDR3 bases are TGTGCCAGCAGTCGGACAGGGCCGATGGTCAATGAGCAGTTCTTC. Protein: CASSRTGPMVNEQFF.

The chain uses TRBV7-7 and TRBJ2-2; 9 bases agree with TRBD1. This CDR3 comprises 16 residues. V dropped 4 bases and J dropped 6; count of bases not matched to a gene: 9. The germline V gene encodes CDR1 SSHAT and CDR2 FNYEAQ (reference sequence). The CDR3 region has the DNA TGTGCCAGCAGCTCTCCCGGGACAGGGAGTCCCGGGGAGCTGTTTTTT. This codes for CASSSPGTGSPGELFF.

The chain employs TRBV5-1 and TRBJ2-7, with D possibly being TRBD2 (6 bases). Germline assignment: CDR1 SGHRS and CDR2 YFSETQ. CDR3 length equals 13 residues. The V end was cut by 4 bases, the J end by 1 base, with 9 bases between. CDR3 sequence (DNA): TGCGCCAGCAGCAGAGGGACTTCCTACGAGCAGTACTTC. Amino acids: CASSRGTSYEQYF.

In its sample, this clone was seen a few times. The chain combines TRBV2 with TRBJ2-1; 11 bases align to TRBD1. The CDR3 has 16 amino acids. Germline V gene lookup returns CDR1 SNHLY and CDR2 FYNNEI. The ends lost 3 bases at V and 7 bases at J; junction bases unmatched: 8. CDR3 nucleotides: TGTGCCAGCAGTGAGATTATAGGACAGGGGGCTAATGAGCAGTTCTTC. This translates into CASSEIIGQGANEQFF. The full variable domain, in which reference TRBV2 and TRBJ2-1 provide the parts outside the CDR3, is EPEVTQTPSHQVTQMGQEVILRCVPISNHLYFYWYRQILGQKVEFLVSFYNNEISEKSEIFDDQFSVERPDGSNFTLKIRSTKLEDSAMYFCASSEIIGQGANEQFFGPGTRLTVL.

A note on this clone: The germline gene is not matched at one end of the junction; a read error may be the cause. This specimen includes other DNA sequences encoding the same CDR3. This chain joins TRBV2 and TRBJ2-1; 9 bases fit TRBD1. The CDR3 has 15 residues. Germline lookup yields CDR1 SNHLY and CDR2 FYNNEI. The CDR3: CASSTTGGTYNEQFF. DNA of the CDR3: TGCGCCAGCAGTACTACAGGGGGCACCTACAATGAGCAGTTCTTC.

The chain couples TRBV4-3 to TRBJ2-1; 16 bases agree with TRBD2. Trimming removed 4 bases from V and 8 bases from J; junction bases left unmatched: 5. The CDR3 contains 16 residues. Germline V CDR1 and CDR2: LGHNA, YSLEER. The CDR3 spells CASSRGTSGGVDEQFF. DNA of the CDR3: TGCGCCAGCAGCCGAGGGACTAGCGGGGGGGTCGATGAGCAGTTCTTC.